These 22 T cell receptor beta chains were sequenced from one sample in a study of blood T cell repertoires in COVID-19. Method: immunoSEQ multiplex PCR; TCRdb's copy keeps in-frame clones and lacks some. The sample lists over 200,000 clones; 88% were seen once. The sample taken for sequencing was peripheral blood. The source of these receptors is a man aged 55 to 70 who had recovered from COVID-19.

The chain uses TRBV7-3 and TRBJ2-7; tentatively, D is TRBD2 (6 bases). V was clipped by 2 bases and J by 2 bases, with 22 bases between them. The CDR3 is 18 residues long. Germline V CDR1 and CDR2: SGHTA, FQGTGA. Here the CDR3 DNA reads TGTGCCAGCAGCTTACTCCCAGTGGAGGGGCGGACTCCCTACGAGCAGTACTTC. Translated, it gives CASSLLPVEGRTPYEQYF.

The J gene is TRBJ2-1, the V gene TRBV29-1, with 8 positions matching TRBD1. The CDR3 covers 17 residues. In germline, CDR1 is SQVTM, CDR2 ANQGSEA. V shed 1 base, J shed 4 bases, and the junction held 12 bases outside the gene matches. CDR3 residues: CSVEVDRERVMYNEQFF. DNA of the CDR3: TGCAGCGTTGAAGTGGACAGGGAACGGGTCATGTACAATGAGCAGTTCTTC.

The gene calls are TRBV27 and TRBJ2-2; TRBD2 agrees at 11 bases. Per germline, CDR1 MNHEY and CDR2 SMNVEV (reference sequence). The V segment lost 2 bases and the J segment 4 bases; nucleotides outside the gene matches: 9. The length of the CDR3 is 18 residues. The CDR3 nucleotides read TGTGCCAGCAGTTTACCAGCCCCGCTAGCGGGGGGCACCGGGGAGCTGTTTTTT. Protein: CASSLPAPLAGGTGELFF.

The chain employs TRBV2 and TRBJ1-5; 8 bases are a match to TRBD1. Germline loops: CDR1 SNHLY, CDR2 FYNNEI. The length of the CDR3 is 15 residues. The J segment lost 1 base and the V segment lost 5 bases, leaving 4 bases of the junction unmatched. The CDR3 nucleotides are TGTGCCAGCAGTCGCAGGGGGCTGAGCAATCAGCCCCAGCATTTT. This translates into CASSRRGLSNQPQHF.

This rearrangement joins TRBV2 to TRBJ2-6; D may be TRBD1 (6 bases). From germline, CDR1 is SNHLY and CDR2 FYNNEI. With 1 base removed from V and 4 bases from J, the gap between germline ends came to 20 bases. This CDR3 is built from 19 residues. CDR3 protein: CASSEETLGTIPGANVLTF. CDR3 coding DNA: TGTGCCAGCAGTGAAGAGACTCTGGGGACAATACCCGGGGCCAACGTCCTGACTTTC.

The rearrangement uses TRBV6-5 and TRBJ2-3, with 8 bases that match TRBD2. After removal of 1 base from V and 2 bases from J, the junction contained 5 bases not matched to a gene. The CDR3 loop spans 16 amino acids. The germline CDR1 and CDR2 sequences are MNHEY and SVGAGI. As DNA, the CDR3 is TGTGCCAGCAGTTACTATGCTAGCGGGTACACAGATACGCAGTATTTT. This sequence encodes CASSYYASGYTDTQYF.

This chain links TRBV5-1 with TRBJ1-5, with TRBD1 matching over 8 bases. This CDR3 is 16 amino acids long. Unmatched junction bases numbered 4, after V lost 0 bases and J lost 2 bases. CDR1 is SGHRS, CDR2 YFSETQ, per germline. Here the CDR3 reads CASSLGDRIGNQPQHF. The DNA of the CDR3 is TGCGCCAGCAGCTTGGGGGACAGGATTGGCAATCAGCCCCAGCATTTT.

The chain carries TRBV6-6 and TRBJ2-1, with 9 bases identical to TRBD2. V shed 6 bases and J 3 bases; nucleotides not matched to a gene: 6. This CDR3 region has 15 residues. Germline CDR1 and CDR2: MNHNY and SVGAGI (reference sequence). Written as DNA, the CDR3 is TGTGCCAGCAGCATAGCGGGGGAGCTCTACAATGAGCAGTTCTTC. It codes for CASSIAGELYNEQFF.

V usage is TRBV2 and J usage is TRBJ1-4; 11 bases line up with TRBD1. The germline gives CDR1 SNHLY, CDR2 FYNNEI. The V gene end was trimmed by 4 bases and the J gene end by 11 bases; junction bases not matched to a gene: 9. The CDR3 spans 15 residues. The CDR3: CASSAAGQGASKLFF. As DNA, the CDR3 is TGTGCCAGCAGTGCGGCAGGACAGGGGGCATCGAAACTGTTTTTT.

The rearrangement joins TRBV5-6 to TRBJ1-6; 7 bases align to TRBD1. CDR1 and CDR2 (germline): SGHDT, YYEEEE. The V and J ends lost 0 bases and 4 bases, in that order; junction bases with no gene match: 7. The CDR3 is 17 residues long. CDR3 sequence reads: CASSLGVTGTYNSPLHF. CDR3 coding DNA: TGTGCCAGCAGCTTGGGAGTGACAGGGACATATAATTCACCCCTCCACTTT.

The chain couples TRBV7-3 to TRBJ1-3; D unresolved. The germline gives CDR1 SGHTA, CDR2 FQGTGA. The CDR3 has 13 residues. The V gene lost 5 bases and the J gene lost 2 bases, with 7 bases spanning the gap. The CDR3 coding sequence is TGTGCCAGCAGCCCTCGGGCTGGAAACACCATATATTTT. Its translation: CASSPRAGNTIYF.

This chain joins TRBV7-2 and TRBJ2-1; weak D call: TRBD2 (6 bases). The CDR3 extends over 15 amino acids. CDR1 SGHTA and CDR2 FQGNSA come from the germline V gene. Trimming took off 5 bases at V and 3 bases at J, with 14 bases between the two ends. This CDR3 is CASSQAGGVYNEQFF. In DNA form, the CDR3 reads TGTGCCAGCAGCCAAGCGGGCGGGGTCTACAATGAGCAGTTCTTC.

This chain links TRBV3-1 (or the pseudogene TRBV3-2) with TRBJ2-3, with D possibly being TRBD1 (6 bases). The CDR3 extends over 17 amino acids. Germline CDR1 reads LGHDT; CDR2 reads YNNKEL (reference sequence). Trimming removed 1 base at V and 3 bases at J, with 17 bases between. The CDR3 is CASSQARGIVGTDTQYF. The CDR3 bases are TGTGCCAGCAGCCAAGCAAGGGGGATCGTGGGAACAGATACGCAGTATTTT.

The chain links TRBV10-2 to TRBJ1-1; D unresolved. The germline V gene encodes CDR1 WSHSY and CDR2 SAAADI. The CDR3 consists of 15 residues. With 0 bases removed from V and 0 bases from J, the gap between germline ends came to 8 bases. CDR3 in DNA: TGCGCCAGCAGTGAGTCTAGACTTCTGAACACTGAAGCTTTCTTT. Protein product: CASSESRLLNTEAFF.

The chain employs TRBV19 and TRBJ2-1; 8 positions match TRBD1. CDR3 length: 14 residues. Germline CDR1 LNHDA, CDR2 SQIVND (reference sequence). V gave up 6 bases and J gave up 5 bases; unmatched junction bases: 6. CDR3: CASRTGQANNEQFF. The CDR3 bases are TGTGCCAGTAGGACGGGACAGGCGAACAATGAGCAGTTCTTC.

The chain couples TRBV27 to TRBJ1-2; TRBD1 is a possible D gene (6 bases). The germline V gene encodes CDR1 MNHEY and CDR2 SMNVEV (reference sequence). CDR3 length: 15 amino acids. V lost 1 base and J lost 3, with 12 bases in between. The CDR3 region is CASSLYTGSHYGYTF. The CDR3 coding sequence is TGTGCCAGCAGTTTATATACAGGGTCCCACTATGGCTACACCTTC.

The V gene is TRBV6-1, the J gene TRBJ1-6; a weak D match, TRBD1 (6 bases). Germline CDR1 reads MNHNS; CDR2 reads SASEGT. The CDR3 runs to 17 residues. V was clipped by 4 bases and J by 6 bases, with 19 bases between them. This CDR3 is CASSGTLGTRSNSPLHF. CDR3 coding DNA: TGTGCCAGCAGTGGCACTCTTGGGACAAGATCTAATTCACCCCTCCACTTT.

V and J are TRBV23-1 and TRBJ1-2, with D possibly being TRBD1 (6 bases). Being an ORF, TRBV23-1 has a function that is uncertain. The CDR3 has 15 amino acids. In DNA, the CDR3 is TGCGTTACTCCCGGGGGGGGGCCCAGAAGAAATGGCTACACCTTC. This sequence encodes CVTPGGGPRRNGYTF.

The J gene is TRBJ2-7, the V gene TRBV19; D perhaps matches TRBD1 (5 bases). The V gene's germline CDR1 is LNHDA and CDR2 SQIVND (reference sequence). This CDR3 is 12 amino acids long. V was pared by 10 bases and J by 0 bases, with 10 bases between. The CDR3 protein is CATEDSSYEQYF. CDR3 nucleotide sequence: TGTGCCACTGAAGACAGCTCCTACGAGCAGTACTTC. Full variable domain (outside the CDR3, taken from reference TRBV19 and TRBJ2-7): DGGITQSPKYLFRKEGQNVTLSCEQNLNHDAMYWYRQDPGQGLRLIYYSQIVNDFQKGDIAEGYSVSREKKESFPLTVTSAQKNPTAFYLCATEDSSYEQYFGPGTRLTVT.

The V gene is TRBV7-6, the J gene TRBJ2-3, with 7 bases identical to TRBD1. Germline CDR1 SGHVS, CDR2 FNYEAQ. V dropped 1 base and J dropped 0; count of bases not matched to a gene: 10. The length of the CDR3 is 18 residues. The CDR3 DNA is TGTGCCAGCAGCTTAGAATCGGCAGGGGGAAGGAGCACAGATACGCAGTATTTT. Translated: CASSLESAGGRSTDTQYF.

The chain couples TRBV7-8 to TRBJ1-4, with D hard to call. This CDR3 region has 15 residues. Trimming removed 5 bases at V and 0 bases at J, with 10 bases between. Germline CDR1 is SGHVS and CDR2 is FQNEAQ. The CDR3 DNA reads as TGTGCCAGCAGCGCTCAGGTTCCAACTAATGAAAAACTGTTTTTT. Amino acid sequence: CASSAQVPTNEKLFF.

This chain connects TRBV7-2 to TRBJ2-1; D not certain. V was pared by 5 bases and J by 5 bases, with 10 bases between. Germline CDR1 and CDR2: SGHTA and FQGNSA. The CDR3 runs to 13 residues. The CDR3 is CASSPRLNNEQFF. Here the CDR3 DNA reads TGTGCCAGCAGCCCCAGACTGAACAATGAGCAGTTCTTC.